A single sample gave rise to the 27 T cell receptor beta chains below, sequenced in a study of blood T cells in healthy people across ages. Together with a sample-barcoded 5' primer, a J-beta primer mix was included in a second PCR lasting about 7 to 11 cycles. TCRdb fed the 5' RACE reads into MiXCR, producing one record per CDR3 protein. The table lists over 750,000 distinct CDR3 sequences, 25% of them singletons. A further study also used this sample, focusing on T cells of mothers and their children.

Sequences were obtained from blood. These receptor sequences come from a boy aged 5-17 years in good health.

The chain combines TRBV7-2 with TRBJ2-3, with 7 bases matching TRBD1. The CDR3 contains 16 residues. Germline CDR1 and CDR2: SGHTA and FQGNSA. J gave up 0 bases and V 3 bases, and 6 bases lay outside the gene matches. CDR3 protein: CASSLTTGPSTDTQYF. Written as DNA, the CDR3 is TGTGCCAGCAGCTTGACGACAGGGCCAAGCACAGATACGCAGTATTTT.

This clonotype was found a few times. The chain is built from TRBV11-2 and TRBJ2-5; no clear D. Germline V CDR1 and CDR2: SGHAT, FQNNGV. V lost 1 base and J lost 5, with 11 bases in between. CDR3 length: 14 amino acids. CDR3 sequence: CASSLALARETQYF. The CDR3 coding sequence is TGTGCCAGCAGCTTAGCGCTGGCCAGGGAGACCCAGTACTTC.

The CDR3 coding sequence is TGTGCCAGCAGATATGCCGGGACAACCGGGGGCAATGAGCAGTTCTTC. This encodes CASRYAGTTGGNEQFF. The rearrangement uses TRBV7-9 and TRBJ2-5, with D perhaps matching TRBD1 or TRBD2 (6 bases each). Gene TRBJ2-1 matches the end of the DNA better, so the J call may be wrong. Germline assignment: CDR1 SEHNR and CDR2 FQNEAQ (reference sequence). This CDR3 is built from 16 residues.

The rearrangement uses TRBV20-1 and TRBJ2-1; no firm D call. The V and J ends lost 0 bases and 0 bases respectively, with 18 bases between them. CDR3 length equals 18 residues. The germline V gene encodes CDR1 DFQATT and CDR2 SNEGSKA (reference sequence). The CDR3 sequence: CSARDLSGGSSSYNEQFF. Written as DNA, the CDR3 is TGCAGTGCTAGAGATTTATCCGGTGGGTCGAGCTCCTACAATGAGCAGTTCTTC.

The chain is built from TRBV9 and TRBJ2-1, with TRBD1 as a possible D gene (6 bases). There are 13 residues in the CDR3. The V gene lost 8 bases and the J gene lost 5 bases, with 14 bases spanning the gap. Germline CDR1 SGDLS, CDR2 YYNGEE. This CDR3 is CASATGGHNEQFF. The CDR3, as DNA: TGTGCCAGTGCGACAGGAGGCCACAATGAGCAGTTCTTC.

V and J are TRBV5-1 and TRBJ2-5; D uncertain. This CDR3 has 14 residues. The V end lost 0 bases, the J end lost 3 bases, and 9 bases lay between the germline ends. CDR1 SGHRS and CDR2 YFSETQ come from the germline V gene. DNA of the CDR3: TGCGCCAGCAGCTTGGGGGTCGGAGAAGAGACCCAGTACTTC. Protein product: CASSLGVGEETQYF. Combining the CDR3 with reference TRBV5-1 and TRBJ2-5 gives the whole variable domain KAGVTQTPRYLIKTRGQQVTLSCSPISGHRSVSWYQQTPGQGLQFLFEYFSETQRNKGNFPGRFSGRQFSNSRSEMNVSTLELGDSALYLCASSLGVGEETQYFGPGTRLLVL.

In this sample, this clonotype turned up a few times. This sequence joins TRBV3-1 and TRBJ2-5, with D uncertain. The germline V gene encodes CDR1 LGHDT and CDR2 YNNKEL (reference sequence). The CDR3 runs 12 residues. Trimming stripped 0 bases from V and 5 bases from J, with 4 bases between. The DNA of the CDR3 is TGTGCCAGCAGCCAAGATATGGAGACCCAGTACTTC. Translation: CASSQDMETQYF.

This chain joins TRBV27 and TRBJ1-2; 8 bases line up with TRBD1. Trimming at V came to 2 bases and at J to 8 bases, leaving 16 bases not matched to a gene. Germline CDR1 is MNHEY and CDR2 is SMNVEV (reference sequence). This CDR3 has 17 amino acids. The CDR3 is CASSLVGAGTGVNGYTF. The CDR3 DNA follows: TGTGCCAGCAGTTTAGTGGGGGCCGGGACAGGAGTAAACGGCTACACCTTC.

This clonotype has a handful of counts. This rearrangement joins TRBV5-1 to TRBJ2-1; tentative D call: TRBD1 (5 bases). The V gene lost 6 bases and the J gene lost 5 bases, with 15 bases spanning the gap. Germline CDR1 SGHRS, CDR2 YFSETQ. There are 14 residues in the CDR3. The CDR3 bases are TGCGCCAGCAAGGGGTTTAGCTTTAACAATGAGCAGTTCTTC. It is translated as CASKGFSFNNEQFF.

With respect to this clonotype: A junction end diverges from the germline sequence, so it may reflect a read error. The rearrangement joins TRBV12-3 or TRBV12-4 to TRBJ2-5, with TRBD2 matching over 8 bases. CDR3 length: 16 residues. The CDR3 sequence is CASSLLPGGPQETQYF. The CDR3 region has the DNA TGTGCTAGCAGTCTCCTGCCGGGAGGGCCTCAAGAGACCCAGTACTTC.

This clonotype was seen only a few times. The rearrangement joins TRBV27 to TRBJ2-1; 11 nucleotides align to TRBD2. Germline CDR1 MNHEY, CDR2 SMNVEV (reference sequence). The length of the CDR3 is 15 residues. V lost 8 bases and J lost 7; bases outside the gene matches: 10. The CDR3 loop is CASGIAGGLYNEQFF. The CDR3 region has the DNA TGTGCCAGCGGTATAGCGGGAGGGCTTTATAATGAGCAGTTCTTC.

This rearrangement joins TRBV24-1 to TRBJ2-3, with D perhaps matching TRBD2 (6 bases). Trimming took off 4 bases at V and 3 bases at J, with 16 bases between the two ends. The CDR3 sequence is 16 residues long. The germline gives CDR1 KGHDR, CDR2 SFDVKD. CDR3 sequence: CATSDQTSKGTDTQYF. CDR3 bases: TGTGCCACCAGTGACCAAACTAGCAAGGGGACAGATACGCAGTATTTT.

This rearrangement joins TRBV6-5 to TRBJ1-6; no definite D call. The CDR3 sequence is 14 residues long. V lost 7 bases to trimming and J lost 13 bases, with 20 bases between them. Germline V gives CDR1 MNHEY, CDR2 SVGAGI. The CDR3 bases are TGTGCCAGCACCCTAACGGCTGGGGTTTTCCCCCTCCACTTT. This translates into CASTLTAGVFPLHF.

The gene calls are TRBV5-1 and TRBJ2-5; 10 nucleotides agree with TRBD1. Judging by the DNA end, TRBJ2-7 fits better; the J call may be wrong. From germline, CDR1 is SGHRS and CDR2 YFSETQ. The CDR3 is 14 residues long. The CDR3: CASSDGQGAYEQYF. The CDR3 DNA sequence: TGCGCCAGCAGCGATGGACAGGGGGCCTACGAGCAGTACTTC.

The J gene is TRBJ2-1, the V gene TRBV5-1; D is undetermined. The J call is doubtful: the DNA matches TRBJ2-7 better. Germline V lookup: CDR1 SGHRS, CDR2 YFSETQ. CDR3 length equals 13 residues. DNA of the CDR3: TGCGCCAGCAGCTTAAGGCCCTCCCTCGAGCAGTACTTC. Protein product: CASSLRPSLEQYF.

The genes are TRBV11-2 and TRBJ2-7; TRBD1 matches 11 bases. In germline, CDR1 is SGHAT, CDR2 FQNNGV. V shed 5 bases, J shed 4 bases, and the junction held 4 bases outside the gene matches. The CDR3 has 14 amino acids. The CDR3 nucleotides are TGTGCCAGCAGCGTGCGGGACAGGGGGTACGAGCAGTACTTC. Translated: CASSVRDRGYEQYF.

This clonotype has a handful of counts. The chain has TRBV5-1 and TRBJ2-1; a weak D match, TRBD1 (6 bases). V was shortened by 4 bases and J by 3 bases, with 20 bases between the two germline ends. The CDR3 covers 17 residues. Looked up from germline, CDR1 is SGHRS and CDR2 is YFSETQ. The CDR3 spells CASSPLGMGAVYNEQFF. CDR3 bases: TGCGCCAGCAGCCCGCTTGGGATGGGGGCGGTCTACAATGAGCAGTTCTTC. Full variable domain (remainder filled in from reference TRBV5-1 and TRBJ2-1): KAGVTQTPRYLIKTRGQQVTLSCSPISGHRSVSWYQQTPGQGLQFLFEYFSETQRNKGNFPGRFSGRQFSNSRSEMNVSTLELGDSALYLCASSPLGMGAVYNEQFFGPGTRLTVL.

This clonotype was detected only a few times. Sequence at one end of the junction differs from germline and may be a read error. This rearrangement joins TRBV20-1 to TRBJ1-4; the match to TRBD1 covers 7 bases. CDR1 DFQATT and CDR2 SNEGSKA come from the germline V gene (reference sequence). CDR3 length: 15 amino acids. The CDR3 DNA reads as TGCAGTGCCAGAGAGTCTGGGACAGTTAATGAAAAACTGTTTTTT. This encodes CSARESGTVNEKLFF.

This clonotype has a handful of counts. This rearrangement joins TRBV6-5 to TRBJ2-1; 8 bases match TRBD2. Germline loops: CDR1 MNHEY, CDR2 SVGAGI. V was clipped by 2 bases and J by 6 bases; unmatched bases: 3. This CDR3 has 14 amino acids. CDR3 sequence reads: CASSYVRGVNEQFF. CDR3 in DNA: TGTGCCAGCAGTTACGTGCGGGGGGTCAATGAGCAGTTCTTC.

This chain connects TRBV20-1 to TRBJ2-1, with 7 bases that match TRBD2. The J segment lost 0 bases and the V segment lost 3 bases, leaving 2 bases of the junction unmatched. The CDR3 extends over 14 amino acids. Germline assignment: CDR1 DFQATT and CDR2 SNEGSKA (reference sequence). The DNA for the CDR3 is TGCAGTGCTAGTGGGGGGGACTCCTACAATGAGCAGTTCTTC. This gives the protein CSASGGDSYNEQFF.

The sample holds one count of this clonotype. The chain employs TRBV5-1 and TRBJ2-3; no reliable D call. Germline V gene data show CDR1 as SGHRS and CDR2 as YFSETQ. The CDR3 is 14 amino acids. V shed 3 bases and J shed 0 bases, with 8 bases lying between them. The CDR3 protein is CASSSDGSTDTQYF. CDR3 DNA: TGCGCCAGCAGCTCGGACGGGAGCACAGATACGCAGTATTTT.

The sample holds a few counts of this clonotype. J is TRBJ2-2 and V is TRBV9; 10 nucleotides align to TRBD2. This CDR3 spans 16 amino acids. Germline V gene data show CDR1 as SGDLS and CDR2 as YYNGEE. J was trimmed by 6 bases and V by 0 bases; bases with no gene match: 5. Here the CDR3 reads CASSVASGGASGELFF. DNA for the CDR3: TGTGCCAGCAGCGTAGCGAGCGGGGGGGCCTCCGGGGAGCTGTTTTTT.

This rearrangement joins TRBV21-1 to TRBJ2-5; the tabulated D call, TRBD2, remains unverified against the DNA. TRBV21-1 is given as a pseudogene. The CDR3 has 16 amino acids. This CDR3 is CASREGTSGSMETQYF. DNA of the CDR3: TGTGCCAGCAGGGAGGGGACTAGCGGGAGTATGGAGACCCAGTACTTC.

This clonotype was recorded a few times. V usage is TRBV20-1 and J usage is TRBJ2-3; 7 bases line up with TRBD2. After removal of 2 bases from V and 6 bases from J, the junction contained 8 bases not matched to a gene. Germline CDR1 DFQATT, CDR2 SNEGSKA (reference sequence). This CDR3 comprises 14 residues. CDR3 coding DNA: TGCAGTGCTAGACCTATCGGGGGAGGGGATACGCAGTATTTT. Protein sequence: CSARPIGGGDTQYF.

This clonotype has only one observation. Possible read error: a much larger clone is one base away. The gene calls are TRBV12-3 or TRBV12-4 and TRBJ2-1; 10 positions agree with TRBD2. J lost 6 bases, V lost 10 bases, and 12 bases had no gene match. CDR3 length: 15 residues. For the CDR3, the DNA is TGTGCCAACATTCTGCAACTAGCGGGGATCAATGAGCAGTTCTTC. This sequence encodes CANILQLAGINEQFF.

This clonotype was detected a few times. The chain carries TRBV27 and TRBJ1-1; TRBD1 matches at 8 bases. This CDR3 is built from 13 residues. Germline V gives CDR1 MNHEY, CDR2 SMNVEV (reference sequence). V trimming: 3 bases; J trimming: 4 bases; junction bases outside the gene matches: 1. The CDR3 region is CASSFQGATEAFF. The CDR3, as DNA: TGTGCCAGCAGTTTTCAGGGGGCCACTGAAGCTTTCTTT.

The chain couples TRBV10-3 to TRBJ2-7; 8 positions match TRBD2. This CDR3 has 14 residues. CDR1 is ENHRY and CDR2 is SYGVKD in the germline V gene. The V segment lost 4 bases and the J segment 3 bases; nucleotides outside the gene matches: 5. The CDR3 region has the DNA TGTGCCATCAGTGTCCGGGGGGGGAGCTACGAGCAGTACTTC. It specifies CAISVRGGSYEQYF.